The next 18 T cell receptor beta chains were all read from a single sample in a study of T cells after yellow fever vaccination. In TCRdb, the 5' RACE reads were re-called with MiXCR into one record per CDR3 protein. The table shows approximately 120,000 distinct CDR3 sequences, with roughly 15% occurring only once. The input for sequencing was CD8+ T cells sorted from PBMCs, taken 5 days after the yellow fever booster vaccination. The receptors come from a man between 18 and 29 years old who received the YFV17D yellow fever vaccine.

V usage is TRBV9 and J usage is TRBJ2-7; D is perhaps TRBD1 or TRBD2 (5 bases each). The CDR3 runs 13 residues. CDR1 is SGDLS and CDR2 is YYNGEE in the germline V gene. Trimming pared 0 bases from V and 6 bases from J, leaving 10 bases between. The CDR3 DNA is TGTGCCAGCAGCGTAGTGGGGGTCGGCGAGCAGTACTTC. Its translation is CASSVVGVGEQYF.

This clonotype was seen more than once but under ten times. V and J are TRBV15 and TRBJ2-1; the D gene is possibly TRBD2 (6 bases). This CDR3 has 14 residues. Between the trimmed V and J ends, which lost 0 bases and 6 bases, there was a span of 9 bases. CDR1 and CDR2 from the germline V gene are LNHNV and YYDKDF (reference sequence). CDR3 sequence reads: CATSRDAGGNEQFF. CDR3 DNA: TGTGCCACCAGCAGAGACGCCGGGGGCAATGAGCAGTTCTTC.

This clonotype was seen more than once but under ten times. This chain joins TRBV27 and TRBJ2-6; D is unclear. V was clipped by 3 bases and J by 2 bases, with 5 bases between them. This CDR3 is 14 amino acids long. CDR1 and CDR2 (germline): MNHEY, SMNVEV (reference sequence). In nucleotides, the CDR3 is TGTGCCAGCAGTTTTGGTGCTGGGGCCAACGTCCTGACTTTC. This sequence encodes CASSFGAGANVLTF.

The chain is built from TRBV6-2 or TRBV6-3 and TRBJ2-7; 10 nucleotides agree with TRBD1. Germline CDR1 is MNHEY and CDR2 is SVGEGT. This CDR3 spans 15 amino acids. J gave up 3 bases and V 3 bases, and 5 bases lay outside the gene matches. For the CDR3, the DNA is TGTGCCAGCAGTTATTTCGGACAGGGGGACTACGAGCAGTACTTC. Amino acids: CASSYFGQGDYEQYF.

This clonotype was seen a handful of times. This sequence joins TRBV29-1 and TRBJ1-4, with D perhaps matching TRBD1 (5 bases). Germline CDR1 SQVTM, CDR2 ANQGSEA. Trimming stripped 6 bases from V and 7 bases from J, with 15 bases between. The CDR3 is 13 amino acids. CDR3 amino acids: CSVGEGFLEKLFF. DNA for the CDR3: TGCAGCGTCGGGGAGGGGTTTCTTGAAAAACTGTTTTTT.

The V and J genes are TRBV6-5 and TRBJ2-2; 7 bases line up with TRBD2. Germline-derived CDR1 and CDR2 are MNHEY and SVGAGI. Trimming took 5 bases from V and 4 from J; bases not matched to a gene: 7. This CDR3 is 15 amino acids long. The CDR3 DNA is TGTGCCAGCAGTCCCGGGCCGGGGGGCACCGGGGAGCTGTTTTTT. This gives the protein CASSPGPGGTGELFF.

The gene calls are TRBV6-5 and TRBJ1-1, with D perhaps matching TRBD1 (5 bases). Germline V gives CDR1 MNHEY, CDR2 SVGAGI. V dropped 4 bases and J dropped 0 bases, with 9 bases sitting between them. The CDR3 totals 14 residues. The chain's CDR3 is CASSWNRLNTEAFF. As DNA, the CDR3 is TGTGCCAGCAGTTGGAACAGGTTGAACACTGAAGCTTTCTTT.

This clonotype was picked up a small number of times. The V gene is TRBV7-9, the J gene TRBJ2-5, with D possibly matching TRBD1 (6 bases). The CDR3 has 14 residues. Germline V CDR1 and CDR2: SEHNR, FQNEAQ (reference sequence). The V and J ends lost 1 base and 1 base respectively, with 7 bases between them. CDR3 loop: CASSLVDSQETQYF. The CDR3 nucleotides read TGTGCCAGCAGCTTAGTGGACAGCCAAGAGACCCAGTACTTC.

This sequence joins TRBV20-1 and TRBJ2-1, with 10 bases aligning to TRBD2. The CDR3 is made up of 13 amino acids. Germline values: CDR1 DFQATT, CDR2 SNEGSKA (reference sequence). The CDR3 DNA reads as TGCAGCTCCGGGACTAGCGTATCCAATGAGCAGTTCTTC. It is translated as CSSGTSVSNEQFF.

This clonotype was seen a few times. The chain uses TRBV19 and TRBJ1-2; possibly TRBD1 for D (5 bases). CDR1 LNHDA and CDR2 SQIVND come from the germline V gene (reference sequence). With 8 bases removed from V and 13 bases from J, the gap between germline ends came to 20 bases. The CDR3 is 12 amino acids. The CDR3 reads CASGDAPEGPTF. CDR3 DNA: TGTGCCAGTGGGGACGCCCCGGAGGGACCCACCTTC.

The sample holds a few counts of this clonotype. The CDR3 is CASSQTAGEETQYF. Written as DNA, the CDR3 is TGCGCCAGCAGCCAAACAGCGGGGGAAGAGACCCAGTACTTC. The V call is TRBV4-1, the J call TRBJ2-5; 8 bases line up with TRBD2. Unmatched junction bases numbered 2, after V lost 2 bases and J lost 3 bases. Germline assignment: CDR1 MGHRA and CDR2 YSYEKL. CDR3 size: 14 residues.

The chain is built from TRBV4-1 and TRBJ2-5; possibly TRBD2 for D (6 bases). Per germline, CDR1 MGHRA and CDR2 YSYEKL. Trimming took off 1 base at V and 2 bases at J, with 14 bases between the two ends. The CDR3 contains 16 residues. In DNA, the CDR3 is TGCGCCAGCAGCCAAGCCTTCGGGACTGTTCAAGAGACCCAGTACTTC. The encoded protein is CASSQAFGTVQETQYF.

This clonotype was counted a few times. V usage is TRBV7-8 and J usage is TRBJ2-7, with TRBD2 matching over 9 bases. Trimming removed 1 base from V and 4 bases from J; junction bases left unmatched: 2. The CDR3 runs to 14 residues. Germline CDR1 is SGHVS and CDR2 is FQNEAQ. CDR3 sequence (DNA): TGTGCCAGCAGCTTAGGCGGGGGGGCGTACGAGCAGTACTTC. Translated: CASSLGGGAYEQYF.

The chain carries TRBV15 and TRBJ1-5, with D perhaps matching TRBD1 (5 bases). Looked up from germline, CDR1 is LNHNV and CDR2 is YYDKDF (reference sequence). V lost 6 bases, J lost 1 base, and 19 bases lay in between. The CDR3 sequence is 17 residues long. The CDR3 bases are TGTGCCACCAGTCACCCGAACCGGGGGGTAAGCAATCAGCCCCAGCATTTT. As protein: CATSHPNRGVSNQPQHF.

The chain uses TRBV5-5 and TRBJ2-6; a possible D gene is TRBD2 (6 bases). This CDR3 is 18 amino acids long. Deletions cut 3 bases from V and 0 bases from J, with 16 bases between. Germline V gene sequence: CDR1 SGHKS, CDR2 YYEKEE (reference sequence). Here the CDR3 DNA reads TGTGCCAGCAGCTGGAGGGGCAGGGTTTACTCTGGGGCCAACGTCCTGACTTTC. Its translation: CASSWRGRVYSGANVLTF.

This sequence joins TRBV12-3 or TRBV12-4 and TRBJ2-1; TRBD1 matches at 7 bases. This CDR3 has 14 residues. With V trimmed by 7 bases and J by 9 bases, 12 bases remained unmatched. In nucleotides, the CDR3 is TGTGCCAGCACTGAGCCCAACAGGGGTAGTGAGCAGTTCTTC. Protein product: CASTEPNRGSEQFF.

The chain couples TRBV4-3 to TRBJ2-5, with D perhaps TRBD1 (5 bases). The V end was cut by 1 base, the J end by 2 bases, with 14 bases between. Germline values: CDR1 LGHNA, CDR2 YSLEER. There are 16 residues in the CDR3. As DNA, the CDR3 is TGCGCCAGCAGCCAAGGGTGGCAGGGTACACAAGAGACCCAGTACTTC. It is translated as CASSQGWQGTQETQYF.

The sample holds a few counts of this clonotype. The V call is TRBV6-2 or TRBV6-3, the J call TRBJ2-1; either TRBD1 or TRBD2 may supply D (6 bases each). Trimming took 2 bases from V and 6 from J, leaving 11 bases between them. The germline V gene encodes CDR1 MNHEY and CDR2 SVGEGT. The CDR3 runs 14 residues. The CDR3 protein is CASSYGGPPNEQFF. The CDR3, as DNA: TGTGCCAGCAGTTACGGGGGGCCCCCCAATGAGCAGTTCTTC.